This T cell receptor beta chain appears in the sequencing data of a study of blood T cells in healthy people across ages. Sample-barcoded 5' priming and a J-beta primer mix drove a second PCR of roughly 7 to 11 cycles. A single record per CDR3 protein comes from TCRdb applying MiXCR to the 5' RACE reads. This table has approximately 690,000 distinct CDR3 sequences, about 54% appearing once. CDR1 SGHRS and CDR2 YFSETQ come from the germline V gene. The CDR3 has 17 residues. V lost 0 bases, J lost 4 bases, and 20 bases lay in between. RNA extraction gave at least 5.5 micrograms of total RNA per sample. This TCR was recovered from a man aged 60 to 75 in good health. Sequenced sample: blood. The chain couples TRBV5-1 to TRBJ2-7; weak D call: TRBD1 (7 bases). The DNA of the CDR3 is TGCGCCAGCAGCTTGGCCCAGGGGGGAGCAAATATGTACGAGCAGTACTTC. Its protein product is CASSLAQGGANMYEQYF.